This TCR beta chain derives from a study of shared clonotypes between healthy human individuals. The CDR3 sequence is 15 residues long. The V and J ends lost 5 bases and 3 bases, in that order; junction bases with no gene match: 5. Germline V gene sequence: CDR1 SQVTM, CDR2 ANQGSEA. The method was immunoSEQ multiplex PCR; TCRdb's version includes in-frame clones alone and lacks a portion of them. The repertoire holds about 2.3 million clones, with 85% to 95% as singletons. The sample comprised naive CD4+ T cells from PBMCs. The subset denotes: CD45RA+ positively selected. The source of this sequence is a young man in good health. Some clones in this sample may be carry-over from other donors' samples. V gene TRBV29-1 combines with J gene TRBJ2-1, with TRBD2 identical over 12 bases. Written as DNA, the CDR3 is TGCAGCGTTCAATTACTAGCGGGAGGCTACAATGAGCAGTTCTTC. It is translated as CSVQLLAGGYNEQFF.